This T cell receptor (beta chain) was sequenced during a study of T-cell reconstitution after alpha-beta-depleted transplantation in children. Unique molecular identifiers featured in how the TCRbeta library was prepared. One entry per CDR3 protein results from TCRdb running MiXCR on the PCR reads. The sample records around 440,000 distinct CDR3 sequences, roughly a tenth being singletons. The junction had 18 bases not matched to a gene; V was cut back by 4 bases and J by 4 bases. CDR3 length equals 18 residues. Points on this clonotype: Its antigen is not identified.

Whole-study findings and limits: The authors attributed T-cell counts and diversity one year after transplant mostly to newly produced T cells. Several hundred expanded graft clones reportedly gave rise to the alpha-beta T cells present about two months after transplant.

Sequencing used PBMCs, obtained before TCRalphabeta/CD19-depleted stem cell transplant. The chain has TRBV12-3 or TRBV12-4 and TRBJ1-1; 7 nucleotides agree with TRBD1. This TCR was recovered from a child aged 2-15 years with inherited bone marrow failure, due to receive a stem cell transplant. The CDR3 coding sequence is TGTGCCAGCAGTTCTCCCCGGACAGGCTTTTCCCCCCTCACTGAAGCTTTCTTT. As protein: CASSSPRTGFSPLTEAFF.